Shown below are 17 T cell receptor beta chains from a single sample sequenced in a study of blood T cell repertoires in COVID-19. The table came from immunoSEQ multiplex PCR; TCRdb's copy has only in-frame clones and leaves some out. The table shows approximately 45,000 clones, with roughly nine tenths occurring only once. Sequences were obtained from peripheral blood. All receptors derive from a man between 65 and 85 years old with acute or convalescent COVID-19.

CDR3 bases: TGTGCCAGCAGCTTAATAACAAGCGCTGAAGCTTTCTTT. Its protein product is CASSLITSAEAFF. The chain carries TRBV11-2 and TRBJ1-1, with D hard to call. The V gene lost 2 bases and the J gene lost 6 bases, with 10 bases spanning the gap. The CDR3 is 13 residues long. Germline V gene sequence: CDR1 SGHAT, CDR2 FQNNGV. The whole variable domain, filled in from reference TRBV11-2 and TRBJ1-1, reads EAGVAQSPRYKIIEKRQSVAFWCNPISGHATLYWYQQILGQGPKLLIQFQNNGVVDDSQLPKDRFSAERLKGVDSTLKIQPAKLEDSAVYLCASSLITSAEAFFGQGTRLTVV.

The chain carries TRBV4-1 and TRBJ1-4; 10 nucleotides agree with TRBD1. The CDR3 has 18 amino acids. Germline values: CDR1 MGHRA, CDR2 YSYEKL. J lost 6 bases, V lost 5 bases, and 15 bases had no gene match. The CDR3 is CASSFYPGTGEEDEKLFF. DNA for the CDR3: TGCGCCAGCAGCTTCTACCCCGGGACAGGGGAGGAAGATGAAAAACTGTTTTTT.

This chain connects TRBV4-1 to TRBJ2-7; TRBD1 aligns across 7 bases. From germline, CDR1 is MGHRA and CDR2 YSYEKL. The CDR3 extends over 20 amino acids. V lost 4 bases to trimming and J lost 4 bases; unmatched junction nucleotides: 25. CDR3 sequence reads: CASSLQLGGSGLTVGYEQYF. The CDR3 nucleotides are TGCGCCAGCAGCCTACAATTAGGGGGCTCCGGTCTGACGGTGGGTTACGAGCAGTACTTC.

The chain carries TRBV10-2 and TRBJ1-2, with D possibly matching TRBD1 (6 bases). The CDR3 consists of 12 residues. Germline CDR1 WSHSY, CDR2 SAAADI. V shed 7 bases and J shed 3 bases, with 9 bases lying between them. The CDR3 coding sequence is TGCGCCAGCAAGGGGACATACTATGGCTACACCTTC. It translates to CASKGTYYGYTF.

The gene calls are TRBV11-2 and TRBJ1-2, with TRBD1 as a possible D gene (5 bases). The CDR3 sequence is 15 residues long. V lost 6 bases and J lost 2, with 16 bases in between. The V gene's germline CDR1 is SGHAT and CDR2 FQNNGV. The CDR3 DNA reads as TGTGCCAGCAGTAGGAGCTTGGGGGGAAACTATGGCTACACCTTC. Its translation: CASSRSLGGNYGYTF.

The chain's CDR3 is CASSLTWGGDYGYTF. CDR3 DNA: TGTGCCAGCAGCTTGACTTGGGGAGGCGACTATGGCTACACCTTC. The chain has TRBV9 and TRBJ1-2; unclear D gene. Germline values: CDR1 SGDLS, CDR2 YYNGEE. This CDR3 is 15 amino acids long. Trimming pared 4 bases from V and 3 bases from J, leaving 16 bases between.

This clone was recorded once. The chain recombines TRBV24-1 with TRBJ1-2; unclear D gene. V was pared by 3 bases and J by 5 bases, with 12 bases between. The germline V gene encodes CDR1 KGHDR and CDR2 SFDVKD. The CDR3 runs 14 residues. CDR3 DNA: TGTGCCACCAGTGATGAGACATTCCCGTATGGCTACACCTTC. Its translation: CATSDETFPYGYTF.

This clone was seen only once. The chain combines TRBV7-9 with TRBJ1-3; a weak D match, TRBD1 (6 bases). Trimming removed 6 bases at V and 2 bases at J, with 11 bases between. Germline assignment: CDR1 SEHNR and CDR2 FQNEAQ (reference sequence). CDR3 length: 14 amino acids. The CDR3 region is CASRQGYTGNTIYF. CDR3 DNA sequence: TGTGCCAGCAGACAGGGTTACACTGGAAACACCATATATTTT. The full variable domain, with the rest looked up from reference TRBV7-9 and TRBJ1-3, is DTGVSQNPRHKITKRGQNVTFRCDPISEHNRLYWYRQTLGQGPEFLTYFQNEAQLEKSRLLSDRFSAERPKGSFSTLEIQRTEQGDSAMYLCASRQGYTGNTIYFGEGSWLTVV.

This chain joins TRBV29-1 and TRBJ1-2, with 12 bases aligning to TRBD1. V lost 3 bases to trimming and J lost 7 bases; unmatched junction nucleotides: 3. The CDR3 has 13 residues. Germline V gene sequence: CDR1 SQVTM, CDR2 ANQGSEA. The DNA of the CDR3 is TGCAGCGTTGACAGGGACAGGGGGCTTGGCTACACCTTC. It codes for CSVDRDRGLGYTF.

The sample holds a few counts of this clone. The CDR3: CASSLGFLGQGRTYEQYF. CDR3 bases: TGTGCCAGCAGCTTAGGTTTTTTAGGACAGGGGAGGACCTACGAGCAGTACTTC. The V gene is TRBV7-9, the J gene TRBJ2-7; 9 nucleotides match TRBD1. Germline V gene lookup returns CDR1 SEHNR and CDR2 FQNEAQ (reference sequence). CDR3 length: 18 residues. V was clipped by 1 base and J by 2 bases; unmatched bases: 12. The full variable domain, in which reference TRBV7-9 and TRBJ2-7 provide the parts outside the CDR3, is DTGVSQNPRHKITKRGQNVTFRCDPISEHNRLYWYRQTLGQGPEFLTYFQNEAQLEKSRLLSDRFSAERPKGSFSTLEIQRTEQGDSAMYLCASSLGFLGQGRTYEQYFGPGTRLTVT.

This chain joins TRBV29-1 and TRBJ1-1; D call uncertain. Per the germline V gene, CDR1 is SQVTM and CDR2 is ANQGSEA. The CDR3 is 12 amino acids. The germline V and J ends were trimmed by 3 bases and 6 bases, with 11 bases remaining between them. The CDR3 is CSVDHRSAEAFF. The CDR3 DNA is TGCAGCGTTGATCATCGAAGCGCTGAAGCTTTCTTT.

CDR3 protein: CASRWTGGFTGELFF. The CDR3 DNA reads as TGTGCCAGCAGATGGACAGGGGGATTCACCGGGGAGCTGTTTTTT. The rearrangement uses TRBV2 and TRBJ2-2; 10 bases line up with TRBD1. Germline CDR1 SNHLY, CDR2 FYNNEI. J lost 4 bases, V lost 6 bases, and 5 bases had no gene match. The CDR3 length is 15 residues.

This chain uses TRBV24-1 with TRBJ2-3, with TRBD1 matching over 9 bases. CDR1 is KGHDR, CDR2 SFDVKD, per germline. The CDR3 sequence is 15 residues long. The trim removed 4 bases at V and 5 bases at J, leaving 6 bases unmatched. The CDR3 spells CATSEPGQGRDTQYF. For the CDR3, the DNA is TGTGCCACCAGTGAACCCGGACAGGGGAGAGATACGCAGTATTTT.

As regards this clone: Other DNA sequences in this specimen translate into the identical CDR3. The CDR3 loop is CASSAGGETQYF. CDR3 nucleotides: TGTGCCAGCTCCGCGGGAGGAGAGACCCAGTACTTC. The chain uses TRBV9 and TRBJ2-5; TRBD2 matches 8 bases. The CDR3 covers 12 residues. V was pared by 7 bases and J by 4 bases, with 3 bases of the junction left unmatched. Germline V CDR1 and CDR2: SGDLS, YYNGEE.

The chain links TRBV6-6 to TRBJ1-4; 10 nucleotides agree with TRBD1. After removal of 0 bases from V and 7 bases from J, the junction contained 2 bases not matched to a gene. This CDR3 region has 15 residues. Germline V CDR1 and CDR2: MNHNY, SVGAGI (reference sequence). The chain's CDR3 is CASSYSGTGVEKLFF. Written as DNA, the CDR3 is TGTGCCAGCAGTTACTCAGGGACAGGGGTTGAAAAACTGTTTTTT.

V gene TRBV24-1 combines with J gene TRBJ2-3; D remains ambiguous. The CDR3 is made up of 13 amino acids. The V gene lost 4 bases and the J gene lost 0 bases, with 4 bases spanning the gap. Germline V lookup: CDR1 KGHDR, CDR2 SFDVKD. CDR3 coding DNA: TGTGCCACCAGTGACCCTAGCACAGATACGCAGTATTTT. Its protein product is CATSDPSTDTQYF.

The chain couples TRBV30 to TRBJ2-7; D call uncertain. Germline V gene data show CDR1 as GTSNPN and CDR2 as SVGIG (reference sequence). The CDR3 is 12 residues long. V lost 0 bases and J 2 bases, leaving 5 bases between the germline ends. The DNA of the CDR3 is TGTGCCTGGAGTGTAGCCACCTACGAGCAGTACTTC. This sequence encodes CAWSVATYEQYF.